This T cell receptor beta chain was captured by sequencing in a study of Graves' ophthalmopathy and Graves' hyperthyroidism. Amplified TCR beta CDR3 regions were obtained using RNA transcripts as template. The first-round RT-PCR employed HTBI primers together with the Qiagen OneStep RT-PCR kit. A multiplex PCR was then performed as the second round. MiXCR was run by TCRdb on the multiplex PCR reads, yielding one entry per CDR3 protein. Of under 350,000 distinct CDR3 sequences listed, 15% to 20% are singletons. The sample holds many counts of this clonotype. Its antigen is undetermined. Overall study results and limits: Most expanded clonotypes in thyroid above 0.001 frequency also showed up in blood. Stable hyperthyroidism and ophthalmopathy were told apart by a 13-signature model, which achieved less than 90% sensitivity and approximately 82% specificity.

The sample consisted of peripheral blood. The clonotype originates from an adult man with Graves' ophthalmopathy.

This CDR3 is CATSPNKNTGELFF. The CDR3 region has the DNA TGTGCCACCAGTCCTAACAAGAACACCGGGGAGCTGTTTTTT. The chain joins TRBV24-1 to TRBJ2-2; no clear D gene. Trimming stripped 6 bases from V and 1 base from J, with 8 bases between. The CDR3 length is 14 residues. CDR1 is KGHDR and CDR2 is SFDVKD in the germline V gene.